Below, one T cell receptor beta chain is given with its context. V shed 3 bases and J 0 bases; nucleotides not matched to a gene: 13. The CDR3 has 18 residues. Germline values: CDR1 SGDLS, CDR2 YYNGEE. This sample was included in a study of blood T cell repertoires in COVID-19. Method: immunoSEQ multiplex PCR; TCRdb's copy keeps in-frame clones and lacks some. Here the sample spans approximately 250,000 clones, 75% to 90% being singletons. This chain links TRBV9 with TRBJ2-3; 7 bases agree with TRBD1. This TCR came from a young man with active or convalescent COVID-19. Sequences were obtained from peripheral blood. In DNA, the CDR3 is TGTGCCAGCAGCGCATGGACAGGCTCGACTTCTAGCACAGATACGCAGTATTTT. Amino acid sequence: CASSAWTGSTSSTDTQYF. Combining the CDR3 with reference TRBV9 and TRBJ2-3 gives the whole variable domain DSGVTQTPKHLITATGQRVTLRCSPRSGDLSVYWYQQSLDQGLQFLIQYYNGEERAKGNILERFSAQQFPDLHSELNLSSLELGDSALYFCASSAWTGSTSSTDTQYFGPGTRLTVL.